The text below deals with one TCR beta chain. Its antigen is unknown. Patients with active juvenile idiopathic arthritis donated these samples. This sample was included in a study of circulating and synovial CD4+ cells in juvenile arthritis. General observations from the study: Bulk blood CD4 repertoires were more diverse than these. Overlap with synovium rose as more T cells were sequenced. Circulating pathogenic-like lymphocytes shared a substantially higher fraction of CDR3 sequences with synovium than bulk blood.

The data were produced by immunoSEQ multiplex PCR, yet TCRdb's version contains in-frame clones alone and is incomplete. The repertoire holds 30,000 to 35,000 clones, over 95% seen once, with approximately 0.19% in the top ten. Between the trimmed V and J ends, which lost 4 bases and 6 bases, there was a span of 16 bases. The CDR3 extends over 14 amino acids. Germline V gene lookup returns CDR1 MNHEY and CDR2 SVGAGI. The clonotype originates from a human donor with juvenile idiopathic arthritis. This chain links TRBV6-5 with TRBJ2-7; weak D call: TRBD2 (6 bases). Sample: CD4+ T cells from blood. The CDR3 DNA reads TGTGCCAGCAGTTGGGACTCCTGGTCGGGCGAGCAGTACTTC. It is translated as CASSWDSWSGEQYF.